The present T cell receptor beta chain was sequenced within a study of PD-1 blockade in classical Hodgkin lymphoma. On the study more broadly: On a schedule of every 2 weeks, patients received nivolumab 3 mg/kg intravenously. Study-wide points: The CD4+ diversity rise by C4D1 was clearest in complete responders. A reduction in baseline TCR diversity was reportedly seen in newly diagnosed patients relative to healthy donors.

Germline V lookup: CDR1 MNHEY, CDR2 SMNVEV (reference sequence). Trimming cost V 7 bases and J 2 bases, with 18 bases left between them. This CDR3 is built from 16 residues. A few counts support this clone. Its antigen is currently unknown. With no exception, relapse followed autologous stem cell transplantation in all patients, and brentuximab vedotin exposure varied. Produced via immunoSEQ multiplex PCR; TCRdb's table is partial and in-frame only. The sample consists of roughly 35,000 clones, about 91% of them appearing once. The sequencing here drew on peripheral blood mononuclear cells (PBMCs), taken before the second cycle of nivolumab. The TCR was taken from a human donor with classical Hodgkin lymphoma. The chain employs TRBV27 and TRBJ2-4, with D perhaps matching TRBD1 or TRBD2 (5 bases each). The CDR3 DNA reads as TGTGCCAGCACCAGCCTTTCCGGGGCAACCAAAAACATTCAGTACTTC. As protein: CASTSLSGATKNIQYF.